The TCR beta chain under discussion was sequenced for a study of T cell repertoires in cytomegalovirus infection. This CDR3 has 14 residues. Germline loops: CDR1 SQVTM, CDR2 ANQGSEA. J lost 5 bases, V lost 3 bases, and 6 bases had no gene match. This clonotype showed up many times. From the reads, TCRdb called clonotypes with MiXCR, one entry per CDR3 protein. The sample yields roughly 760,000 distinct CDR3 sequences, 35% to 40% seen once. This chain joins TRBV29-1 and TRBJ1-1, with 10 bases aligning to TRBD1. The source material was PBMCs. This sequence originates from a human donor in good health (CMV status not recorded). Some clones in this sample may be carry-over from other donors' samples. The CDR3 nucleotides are TGCAGCGTTGACCCGACAGGGGGCAAGACTGAAGCTTTCTTT. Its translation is CSVDPTGGKTEAFF.